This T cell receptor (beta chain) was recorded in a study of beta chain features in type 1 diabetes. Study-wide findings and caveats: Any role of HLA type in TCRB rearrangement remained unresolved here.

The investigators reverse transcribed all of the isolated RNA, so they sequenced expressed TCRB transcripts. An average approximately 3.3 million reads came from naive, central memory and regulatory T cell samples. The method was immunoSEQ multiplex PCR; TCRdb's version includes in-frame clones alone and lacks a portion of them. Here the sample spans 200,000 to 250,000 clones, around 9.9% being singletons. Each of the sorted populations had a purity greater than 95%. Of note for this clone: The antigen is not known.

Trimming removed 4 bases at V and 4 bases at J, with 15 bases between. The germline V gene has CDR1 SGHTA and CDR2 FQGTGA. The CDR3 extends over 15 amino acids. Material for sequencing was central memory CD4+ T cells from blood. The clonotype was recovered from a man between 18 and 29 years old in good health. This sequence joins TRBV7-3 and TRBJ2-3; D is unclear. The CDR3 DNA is TGTGCCAGCAGCTCGGGCCGGATGGGCGCAGATACGCAGTATTTT. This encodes CASSSGRMGADTQYF.